This T cell receptor (beta chain) emerged from a study of T cell changes during pregnancy in multiple sclerosis. Repertoires were generated with immunoSEQ multiplex PCR, while TCRdb's copy carries only in-frame clones and drops some. Seen here are roughly 70,000 clones, more than 90% observed once, and the top ten hold 2% to 2.5%. The CDR3 runs 15 residues. The ends lost 6 bases at V and 5 bases at J; junction bases unmatched: 11. The germline V gene has CDR1 MNHEY and CDR2 SVGAGI. The sequence was collected from a female donor with multiple sclerosis, enrolled in a pregnancy study. This rearrangement joins TRBV6-5 to TRBJ1-1, with 8 bases fitting TRBD1. The source material was peripheral blood, sampled in the first trimester of pregnancy. The CDR3 nucleotides are TGTGCCAGCAGACCGACAGGGGCCCTAGCAACTGAAGCTTTCTTT. Translated: CASRPTGALATEAFF.